This T cell receptor (beta chain) originates from a study of control samples from healthy donors and cancer patients. Clones were sequenced by immunoSEQ multiplex PCR, and TCRdb holds only the in-frame ones, with some missing. Found here are 170,000 or so clones, approximately 92% of them singletons; the top ten hold more than 1.1%. J gave up 5 bases and V 5 bases, and 5 bases lay outside the gene matches. Germline CDR1 reads MNHNY; CDR2 reads SVGAGI (reference sequence). The CDR3 runs to 16 residues. The clonotype was recovered from a man younger than 30 in good health. What was sequenced was blood. The chain couples TRBV6-6 to TRBJ2-5, with 16 bases aligning to TRBD2. CDR3 residues: CASSPGLAGGPETQYF. The CDR3 bases are TGTGCCAGCAGTCCGGGACTAGCGGGGGGGCCCGAGACCCAGTACTTC.